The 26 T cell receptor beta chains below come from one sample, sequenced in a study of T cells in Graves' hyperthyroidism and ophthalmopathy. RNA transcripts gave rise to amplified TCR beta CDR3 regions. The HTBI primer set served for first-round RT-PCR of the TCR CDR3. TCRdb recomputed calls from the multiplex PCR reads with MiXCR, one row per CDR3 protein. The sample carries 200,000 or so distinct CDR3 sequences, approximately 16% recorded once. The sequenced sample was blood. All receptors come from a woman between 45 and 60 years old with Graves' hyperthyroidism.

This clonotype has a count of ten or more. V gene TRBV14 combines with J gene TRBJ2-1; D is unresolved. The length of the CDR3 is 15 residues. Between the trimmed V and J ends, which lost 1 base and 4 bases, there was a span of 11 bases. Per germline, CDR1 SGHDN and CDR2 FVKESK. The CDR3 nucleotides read TGTGCCAGCAGCCAAGTAAGTGGGCTGTACAATGAGCAGTTCTTC. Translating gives CASSQVSGLYNEQFF.

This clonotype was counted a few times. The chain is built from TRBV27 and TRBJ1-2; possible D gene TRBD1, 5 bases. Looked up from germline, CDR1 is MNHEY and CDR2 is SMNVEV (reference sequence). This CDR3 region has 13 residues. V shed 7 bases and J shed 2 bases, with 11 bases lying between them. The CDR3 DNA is TGTGCCAGCATCGCCCCAGGGAACTATGGCTACACCTTC. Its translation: CASIAPGNYGYTF.

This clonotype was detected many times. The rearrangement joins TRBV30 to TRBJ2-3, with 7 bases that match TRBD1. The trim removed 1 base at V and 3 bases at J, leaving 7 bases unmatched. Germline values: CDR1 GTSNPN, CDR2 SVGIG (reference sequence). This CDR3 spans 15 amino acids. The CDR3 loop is CAWSDRGRKTDTQYF. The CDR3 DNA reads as TGTGCCTGGAGTGACAGGGGACGGAAGACAGATACGCAGTATTTT.

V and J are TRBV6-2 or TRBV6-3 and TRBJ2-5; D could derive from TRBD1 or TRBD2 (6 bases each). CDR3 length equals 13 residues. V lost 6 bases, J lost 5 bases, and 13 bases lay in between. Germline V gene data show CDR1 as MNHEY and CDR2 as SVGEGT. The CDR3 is CASSFRRGETQYF. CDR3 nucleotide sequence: TGTGCCAGCAGCTTCCGGAGGGGGGAGACCCAGTACTTC.

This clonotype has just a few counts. CDR3 sequence: CSARQGYGYTF. CDR3 nucleotides: TGCAGTGCAAGACAGGGTTATGGCTACACCTTC. The chain combines TRBV20-1 with TRBJ1-2, with 7 bases fitting TRBD1. With V trimmed by 6 bases and J by 5 bases, 3 bases remained unmatched. The CDR3 has 11 amino acids. Germline-derived CDR1 and CDR2 are DFQATT and SNEGSKA (reference sequence).

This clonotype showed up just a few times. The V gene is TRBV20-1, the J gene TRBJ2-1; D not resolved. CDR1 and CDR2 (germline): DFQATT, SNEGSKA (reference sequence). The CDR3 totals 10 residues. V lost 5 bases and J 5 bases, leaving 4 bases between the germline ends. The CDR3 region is CSAGDNEQFF. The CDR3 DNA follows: TGCAGTGCTGGGGACAATGAGCAGTTCTTC.

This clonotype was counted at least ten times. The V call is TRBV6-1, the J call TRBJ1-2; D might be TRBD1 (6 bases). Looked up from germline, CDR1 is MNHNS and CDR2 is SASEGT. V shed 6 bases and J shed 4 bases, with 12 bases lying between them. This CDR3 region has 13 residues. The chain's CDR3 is CASSETGGYGYTF. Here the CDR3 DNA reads TGTGCCAGCAGCGAGACAGGAGGCTATGGCTACACCTTC.

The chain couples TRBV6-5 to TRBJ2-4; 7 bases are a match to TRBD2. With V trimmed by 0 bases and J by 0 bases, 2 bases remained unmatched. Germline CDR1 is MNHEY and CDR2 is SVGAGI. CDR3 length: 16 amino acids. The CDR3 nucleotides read TGTGCCAGCAGTTACTCGGCTAGCGGAGCCAAAAACATTCAGTACTTC. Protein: CASSYSASGAKNIQYF.

The DNA of the CDR3 is TGTGCCAGCAGCCAAGATCAGGGCAGGGAGACCCAGTACTTC. This translates into CASSQDQGRETQYF. The V gene is TRBV14, the J gene TRBJ2-5, with a possible D match to TRBD1 (5 bases). Germline loops: CDR1 SGHDN, CDR2 FVKESK. Trimming left V 0 bases short and J 5 bases short, with 10 bases between. The CDR3 extends over 14 amino acids.

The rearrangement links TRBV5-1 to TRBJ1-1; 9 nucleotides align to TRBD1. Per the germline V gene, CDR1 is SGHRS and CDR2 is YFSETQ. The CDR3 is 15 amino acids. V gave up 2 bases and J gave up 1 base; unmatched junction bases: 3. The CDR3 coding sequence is TGCGCCAGCAGCTTTGGACAGGGGAAGAACACTGAAGCTTTCTTT. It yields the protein CASSFGQGKNTEAFF.

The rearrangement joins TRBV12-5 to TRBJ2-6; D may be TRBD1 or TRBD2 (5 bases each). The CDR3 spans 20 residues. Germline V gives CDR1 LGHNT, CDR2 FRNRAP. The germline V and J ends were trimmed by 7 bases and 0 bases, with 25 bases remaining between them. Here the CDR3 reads CASAPSSGTAFSSGANVLTF. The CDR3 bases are TGTGCTAGTGCTCCATCCTCCGGGACCGCCTTCAGCTCTGGGGCCAACGTCCTGACTTTC.

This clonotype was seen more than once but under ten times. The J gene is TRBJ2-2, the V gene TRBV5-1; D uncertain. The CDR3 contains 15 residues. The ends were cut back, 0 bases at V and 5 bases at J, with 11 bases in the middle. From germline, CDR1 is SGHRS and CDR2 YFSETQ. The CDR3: CASSLGLRSTGELFF. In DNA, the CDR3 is TGCGCCAGCAGCTTGGGCCTACGGAGTACCGGGGAGCTGTTTTTT.

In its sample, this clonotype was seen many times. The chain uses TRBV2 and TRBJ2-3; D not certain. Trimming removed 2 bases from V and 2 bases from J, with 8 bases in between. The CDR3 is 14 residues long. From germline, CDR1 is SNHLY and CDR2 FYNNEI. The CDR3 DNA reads TGTGCCAGCAGTGAAAACAGACACACAGATACGCAGTATTTT. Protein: CASSENRHTDTQYF.

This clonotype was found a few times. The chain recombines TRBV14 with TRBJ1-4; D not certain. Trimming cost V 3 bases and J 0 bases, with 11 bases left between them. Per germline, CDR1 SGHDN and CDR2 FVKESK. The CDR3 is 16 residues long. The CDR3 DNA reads TGTGCCAGCAGCCACGATGCGCTTGCAACTAATGAAAAACTGTTTTTT. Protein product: CASSHDALATNEKLFF.

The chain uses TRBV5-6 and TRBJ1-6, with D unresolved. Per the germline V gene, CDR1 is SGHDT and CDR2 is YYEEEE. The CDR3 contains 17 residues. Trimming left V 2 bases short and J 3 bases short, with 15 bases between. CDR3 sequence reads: CASSFRHRTNYNSPLHF. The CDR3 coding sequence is TGTGCCAGCAGCTTTCGACACCGAACCAACTATAATTCACCCCTCCACTTT. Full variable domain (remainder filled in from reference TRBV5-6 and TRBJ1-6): DAGVTQSPTHLIKTRGQQVTLRCSPKSGHDTVSWYQQALGQGPQFIFQYYEEEERQRGNFPDRFSGHQFPNYSSELNVNALLLGDSALYLCASSFRHRTNYNSPLHFGNGTRLTVT.

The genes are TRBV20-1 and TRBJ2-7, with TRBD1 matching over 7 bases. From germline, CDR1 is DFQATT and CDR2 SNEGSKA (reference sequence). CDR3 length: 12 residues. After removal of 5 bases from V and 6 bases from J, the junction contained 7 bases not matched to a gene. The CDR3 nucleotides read TGCAGTGCTCGACAGGGACCAGGCGAGCAGTACTTC. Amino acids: CSARQGPGEQYF.

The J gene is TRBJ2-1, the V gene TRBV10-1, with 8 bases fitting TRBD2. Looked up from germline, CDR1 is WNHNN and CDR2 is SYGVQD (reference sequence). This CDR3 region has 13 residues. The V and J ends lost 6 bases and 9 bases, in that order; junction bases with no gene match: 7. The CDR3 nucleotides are TGCGCCAGCAGGGATAAGCTAGCGGGTGAGCAGTTCTTC. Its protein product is CASRDKLAGEQFF.

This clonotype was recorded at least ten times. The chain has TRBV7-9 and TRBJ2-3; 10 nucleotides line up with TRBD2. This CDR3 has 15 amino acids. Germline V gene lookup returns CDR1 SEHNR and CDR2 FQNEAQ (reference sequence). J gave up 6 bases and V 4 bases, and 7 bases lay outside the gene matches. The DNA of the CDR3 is TGTGCCAGCAGCTATCTAGCGGGAGAAGGCGATACGCAGTATTTT. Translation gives CASSYLAGEGDTQYF. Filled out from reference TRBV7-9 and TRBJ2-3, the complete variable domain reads DTGVSQNPRHKITKRGQNVTFRCDPISEHNRLYWYRQTLGQGPEFLTYFQNEAQLEKSRLLSDRFSAERPKGSFSTLEIQRTEQGDSAMYLCASSYLAGEGDTQYFGPGTRLTVL.

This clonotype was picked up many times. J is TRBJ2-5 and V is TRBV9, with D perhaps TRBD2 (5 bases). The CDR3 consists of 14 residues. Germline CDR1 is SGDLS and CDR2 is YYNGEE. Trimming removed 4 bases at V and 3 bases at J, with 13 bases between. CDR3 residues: CASSPRWGEETQYF. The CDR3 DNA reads TGTGCCAGCAGCCCCCGTTGGGGAGAAGAGACCCAGTACTTC.

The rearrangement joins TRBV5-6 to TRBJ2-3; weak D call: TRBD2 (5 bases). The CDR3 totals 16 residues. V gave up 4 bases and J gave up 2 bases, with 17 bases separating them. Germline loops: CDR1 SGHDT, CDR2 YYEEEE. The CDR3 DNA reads TGTGCCAGCAGCCCCCCGTCGGGGTTGAACACAGATACGCAGTATTTT. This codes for CASSPPSGLNTDTQYF.

The CDR3 sequence: CASSPRTTAPGTDTQYF. The DNA of the CDR3 is TGTGCCAGCAGCCCAAGAACGACCGCTCCGGGCACAGATACGCAGTATTTT. The chain links TRBV7-3 to TRBJ2-3; D gene uncertain. V was clipped by 5 bases and J by 1 base, with 19 bases between them. The CDR3 covers 17 residues. The germline CDR1 and CDR2 sequences are SGHTA and FQGTGA.

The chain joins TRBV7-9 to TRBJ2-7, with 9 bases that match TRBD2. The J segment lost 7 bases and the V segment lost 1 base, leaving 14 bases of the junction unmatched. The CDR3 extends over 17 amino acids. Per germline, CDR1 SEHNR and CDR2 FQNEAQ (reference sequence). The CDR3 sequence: CASSLGRAGGPDDEQYF. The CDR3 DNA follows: TGTGCCAGCAGCTTAGGAAGGGCGGGAGGGCCCGATGATGAGCAGTACTTC.

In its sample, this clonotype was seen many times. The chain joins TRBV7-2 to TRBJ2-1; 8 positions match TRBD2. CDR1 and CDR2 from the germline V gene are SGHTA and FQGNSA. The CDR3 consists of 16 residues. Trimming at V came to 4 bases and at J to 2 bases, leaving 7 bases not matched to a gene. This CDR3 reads CASSSRGGGPYNEQFF. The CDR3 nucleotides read TGTGCCAGCAGCTCTCGGGGGGGCGGGCCCTACAATGAGCAGTTCTTC.

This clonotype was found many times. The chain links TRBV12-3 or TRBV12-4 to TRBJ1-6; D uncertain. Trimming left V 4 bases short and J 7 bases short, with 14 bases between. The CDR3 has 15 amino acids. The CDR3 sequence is CASSSQSSANSPLHF. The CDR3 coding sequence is TGTGCCAGCAGTTCCCAAAGCAGTGCCAATTCACCCCTCCACTTT.

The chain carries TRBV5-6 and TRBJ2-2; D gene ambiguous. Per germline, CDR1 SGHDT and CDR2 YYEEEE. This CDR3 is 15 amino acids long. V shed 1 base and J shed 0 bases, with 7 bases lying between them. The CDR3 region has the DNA TGTGCCAGCAGCTTGCCTAAGGCGAACACCGGGGAGCTGTTTTTT. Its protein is CASSLPKANTGELFF.

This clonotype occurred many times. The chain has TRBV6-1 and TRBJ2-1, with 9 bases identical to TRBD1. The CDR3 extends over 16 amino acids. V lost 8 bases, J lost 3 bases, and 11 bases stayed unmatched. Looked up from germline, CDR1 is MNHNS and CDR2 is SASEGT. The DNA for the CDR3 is TGTGCCAGCTTAACCACAGACAGGGGGGGCTACAATGAGCAGTTCTTC. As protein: CASLTTDRGGYNEQFF.